Below are 29 T cell receptor beta chains sequenced from a single sample in a study of identical twins. MiXCR was run by TCRdb on the 5' RACE reads, yielding one entry per CDR3 protein. The top ten clones hold around 12% of a sample with 450,000 or so distinct CDR3 sequences, approximately 18% of them seen once. Sequencing was carried out using naive T cells sorted from blood. The origin of the receptors is a middle-aged man in good health.

This clonotype was detected a few times. V gene TRBV7-9 combines with J gene TRBJ2-3; possible D gene TRBD1, 5 bases. Germline values: CDR1 SEHNR, CDR2 FQNEAQ (reference sequence). V was trimmed by 4 bases and J by 0 bases, leaving 14 bases between them. CDR3 length equals 16 residues. The CDR3 reads CASSYTGPPSTDTQYF. CDR3 DNA sequence: TGTGCCAGCAGCTATACAGGACCGCCTAGCACAGATACGCAGTATTTT.

This clonotype was seen more than once but under ten times. This chain links TRBV10-2 with TRBJ2-1, with TRBD1 matching over 7 bases. The V gene end was trimmed by 8 bases and the J gene end by 4 bases; junction bases not matched to a gene: 8. The CDR3 consists of 14 residues. The germline gives CDR1 WSHSY, CDR2 SAAADI. The CDR3 region is CASDTTGPYNEQFF. The CDR3 DNA sequence: TGCGCCAGCGATACGACAGGGCCGTACAATGAGCAGTTCTTC.

This clonotype turned up a few times. This chain links TRBV6-2 or TRBV6-3 with TRBJ2-7; either TRBD1 or TRBD2 may fit D (6 bases each). Germline V CDR1 and CDR2: MNHEY, SVGEGT. CDR3 length: 15 residues. V lost 1 base, J lost 7 bases, and 17 bases lay in between. CDR3 loop: CASSYLAGDSGEQYF. In nucleotides, the CDR3 is TGTGCCAGCAGTTACTTGGCAGGGGACTCGGGAGAGCAGTACTTC.

This clonotype came up many times. J is TRBJ2-5 and V is TRBV5-6, with D hard to call. Germline V lookup: CDR1 SGHDT, CDR2 YYEEEE. This CDR3 comprises 15 residues. Deletions cut 4 bases from V and 0 bases from J, with 13 bases between. The CDR3 DNA follows: TGTGCCAGCAGCATCCGCTTAAGGTACCAAGAGACCCAGTACTTC. Its translation is CASSIRLRYQETQYF.

In this sample, this clonotype turned up a few times. V and J are TRBV6-1 and TRBJ1-1, with 7 bases identical to TRBD1. CDR1 is MNHNS and CDR2 is SASEGT in the germline V gene. This CDR3 spans 13 amino acids. Trimming cost V 6 bases and J 6 bases; bases outside gene matches: 7. The CDR3 nucleotides read TGTGCCAGCAGGGGACAGAGTTACGCTGAAGCTTTCTTT. Protein sequence: CASRGQSYAEAFF.

Many counts were recorded for this clonotype. The chain carries TRBV11-2 and TRBJ1-3; 10 bases are a match to TRBD1. CDR1 SGHAT and CDR2 FQNNGV come from the germline V gene. The CDR3 sequence is 16 residues long. V trimming: 1 base; J trimming: 3 bases; junction bases outside the gene matches: 3. The DNA for the CDR3 is TGTGCCAGCAGCTTAGCCGGGACAGGGGTTGGAAACACCATATATTTT. This codes for CASSLAGTGVGNTIYF.

The table lists this clonotype with many counts. This chain joins TRBV6-1 and TRBJ1-5, with TRBD1 identical over 7 bases. The CDR3 is made up of 15 amino acids. V lost 4 bases to trimming and J lost 2 bases; unmatched junction nucleotides: 5. Germline V CDR1 and CDR2: MNHNS, SASEGT. The CDR3 DNA reads TGTGCCAGCAGTGTGACAGGGTATGGCAATCAGCCCCAGCATTTT. This gives the protein CASSVTGYGNQPQHF.

This clonotype was counted once. A much larger clone differs by one base, so this may be a read error. The rearrangement links TRBV5-1 to TRBJ2-1, with D hard to call. This CDR3 is built from 12 residues. CDR1 is SGHRS, CDR2 YFSETQ, per germline. The V and J ends lost 4 bases and 8 bases respectively, with 10 bases between them. The CDR3 nucleotides are TGCGCCAGCAGCACGAATCTCGATGAGCAGTTCTTC. The encoded protein is CASSTNLDEQFF.

This clonotype was seen ten or more times. The V and J genes are TRBV9 and TRBJ1-6, with TRBD1 as a possible D gene (6 bases). Trimming removed 0 bases at V and 8 bases at J, with 9 bases between. In germline, CDR1 is SGDLS, CDR2 YYNGEE. The CDR3 length is 14 residues. The CDR3 DNA is TGTGCCAGCAGCGTAGACAGGGTAGATTCACCCCTCCACTTT. Residues: CASSVDRVDSPLHF. The entire variable domain, with the rest obtained from reference TRBV9 and TRBJ1-6, is as follows: DSGVTQTPKHLITATGQRVTLRCSPRSGDLSVYWYQQSLDQGLQFLIQYYNGEERAKGNILERFSAQQFPDLHSELNLSSLELGDSALYFCASSVDRVDSPLHFGNGTRLTVT.

This clonotype was seen ten or more times. This chain joins TRBV12-3 or TRBV12-4 and TRBJ2-2, with 9 bases that match TRBD2. V shed 4 bases and J 2 bases; nucleotides not matched to a gene: 2. This CDR3 has 15 residues. CDR3 residues: CASSWGTSNTGELFF. In DNA, the CDR3 is TGTGCCAGCAGTTGGGGGACTAGCAACACCGGGGAGCTGTTTTTT.

The chain uses TRBV28 and TRBJ2-4; D uncertain. Germline CDR1 MDHEN, CDR2 SYDVKM. The CDR3 has 15 residues. The V end lost 5 bases, the J end lost 0 bases, and 11 bases lay between the germline ends. In nucleotides, the CDR3 is TGTGCCAGCAGTCCAAATATACTAGCCAAAAACATTCAGTACTTC. Residues: CASSPNILAKNIQYF.

Ten or more counts support this clonotype. The V call is TRBV12-3 or TRBV12-4, the J call TRBJ2-2; 7 nucleotides match TRBD1. The V segment lost 6 bases and the J segment 5 bases; nucleotides outside the gene matches: 6. There are 14 residues in the CDR3. CDR3 sequence reads: CASSNHRGTGELFF. The CDR3 DNA is TGTGCCAGCAGCAACCACAGGGGTACCGGGGAGCTGTTTTTT.

This clonotype was detected only a few times. The chain employs TRBV10-3 and TRBJ2-7; TRBD1 matches at 9 bases. V shed 10 bases, J shed 2 bases, and the junction held 6 bases outside the gene matches. The germline CDR1 and CDR2 sequences are ENHRY and SYGVKD. The CDR3 spans 13 residues. The CDR3 loop is CASLGQGTYEQYF. The CDR3 DNA follows: TGTGCCAGCCTGGGACAGGGAACCTACGAGCAGTACTTC.

This clonotype was detected only a few times. CDR3 sequence (DNA): TGCGCCAGCAGCTGGGGACTAGCGGGGGGTTCCTACAATGAGCAGTTCTTC. It yields the protein CASSWGLAGGSYNEQFF. V is TRBV5-1 and J is TRBJ2-1; 15 nucleotides agree with TRBD2. After removal of 3 bases from V and 1 base from J, the junction contained 2 bases not matched to a gene. This CDR3 region has 17 residues. CDR1 and CDR2 (germline): SGHRS, YFSETQ.

The chain uses TRBV24-1 and TRBJ2-2; 8 bases line up with TRBD1. CDR3 length: 17 residues. V was pared by 4 bases and J by 2 bases, with 8 bases of the junction left unmatched. Germline V gives CDR1 KGHDR, CDR2 SFDVKD. Written as DNA, the CDR3 is TGTGCCACCAGTGAAGCACAGGGGGTCGTAAACACCGGGGAGCTGTTTTTT. Its translation is CATSEAQGVVNTGELFF.

This clonotype was recorded at least ten times. The rearrangement links TRBV29-1 to TRBJ1-1; D not certain. The CDR3 extends over 14 amino acids. Germline V gene sequence: CDR1 SQVTM, CDR2 ANQGSEA. The V gene lost 6 bases and the J gene lost 7 bases, with 21 bases spanning the gap. This chain's CDR3 is CSVCVLGRRLEAFF. The CDR3 bases are TGCAGCGTGTGTGTGTTAGGACGGCGCCTTGAAGCTTTCTTT.

The J gene is TRBJ2-5, the V gene TRBV12-3 or TRBV12-4; D gene unclear. The CDR3 contains 12 residues. V lost 8 bases, J lost 5 bases, and 12 bases lay in between. The CDR3 sequence: CASGSPVETQYF. CDR3 bases: TGTGCCAGCGGTTCCCCGGTGGAGACCCAGTACTTC.

This clonotype was seen more than once but under ten times. The chain couples TRBV28 to TRBJ1-2; D is unresolved. In germline, CDR1 is MDHEN, CDR2 SYDVKM. The V end was cut by 10 bases, the J end by 0 bases, with 18 bases between. This CDR3 is 15 amino acids long. This chain's CDR3 is CATTGGSGANYGYTF. The CDR3 nucleotides are TGTGCCACGACGGGTGGCAGCGGAGCTAACTATGGCTACACCTTC.

The V gene is TRBV19, the J gene TRBJ1-6; D unclear. The CDR3 is 15 residues long. The V end lost 3 bases, the J end lost 6 bases, and 12 bases lay between the germline ends. Germline CDR1 LNHDA, CDR2 SQIVND (reference sequence). The CDR3 DNA reads TGTGCCAGTAGTATTTGGCAGAATTTTAATTCACCCCTCCACTTT. This encodes CASSIWQNFNSPLHF.

The V gene is TRBV5-4, the J gene TRBJ2-3; D perhaps matches TRBD2 (5 bases). CDR1 is SGHNT, CDR2 YYREEE, per germline (reference sequence). This CDR3 comprises 14 residues. Trimming took off 4 bases at V and 1 base at J, with 10 bases between the two ends. CDR3: CASSGVGGTDTQYF. CDR3 DNA: TGTGCCAGCAGCGGGGTGGGAGGCACAGATACGCAGTATTTT.

In this sample, this clonotype turned up many times. V usage is TRBV12-1 and J usage is TRBJ2-1; TRBD1 reflects the table's D call only, with no check against the DNA. TRBV12-1 is a known pseudogene. This CDR3 contains 15 residues. CDR3 DNA: TGTGCTTCACCCTCGGGGGCCAATATTTACAATGAGCAGTTCTTC. This translates into CASPSGANIYNEQFF.

This clonotype has ten or more counts. The V call is TRBV11-2, the J call TRBJ2-1; 8 bases are shared with TRBD1. Germline V gives CDR1 SGHAT, CDR2 FQNNGV. This CDR3 contains 16 residues. With V trimmed by 2 bases and J by 0 bases, 3 bases remained unmatched. In DNA, the CDR3 is TGTGCCAGCAGCTTATCAGGGGGCGCCTCCTACAATGAGCAGTTCTTC. It translates to CASSLSGGASYNEQFF.

The chain combines TRBV5-5 with TRBJ1-1; D ambiguous. The V end was cut by 1 base, the J end by 4 bases, with 14 bases between. The CDR3 runs to 15 residues. Germline values: CDR1 SGHKS, CDR2 YYEKEE (reference sequence). CDR3 DNA sequence: TGTGCCAGCAGCTTGTCGGAGGGTTGGGCCACTGAAGCTTTCTTT. This translates into CASSLSEGWATEAFF.

The chain uses TRBV7-8 and TRBJ1-1; 7 bases line up with TRBD1. In germline, CDR1 is SGHVS, CDR2 FQNEAQ. The junction had 8 bases not matched to a gene; V was cut back by 4 bases and J by 0 bases. The CDR3 sequence is 16 residues long. Here the CDR3 reads CASSSGAGGVNTEAFF. CDR3 nucleotides: TGTGCCAGCAGCTCTGGGGCAGGGGGAGTGAACACTGAAGCTTTCTTT. Full variable domain (remainder filled in from reference TRBV7-8 and TRBJ1-1): GAGVSQSPRYKVAKRGQDVALRCDPISGHVSLFWYQQALGQGPEFLTYFQNEAQLDKSGLPSDRFFAERPEGSVSTLKIQRTQQEDSAVYLCASSSGAGGVNTEAFFGQGTRLTVV.

The CDR3 loop is CASSGVGRLAKNIQYF. CDR3 sequence (DNA): TGCGCCAGCAGCGGCGTGGGGCGTCTAGCCAAAAACATTCAGTACTTC. The chain links TRBV5-1 to TRBJ2-4; perhaps TRBD1 as D (5 bases). Between the trimmed V and J ends, which lost 4 bases and 0 bases, there was a span of 14 bases. The CDR3 runs to 16 residues. Germline lookup yields CDR1 SGHRS and CDR2 YFSETQ.

This chain connects TRBV4-3 to TRBJ1-1; possibly TRBD1 for D (5 bases). Trimming pared 1 base from V and 4 bases from J, leaving 10 bases between. The germline V gene encodes CDR1 LGHNA and CDR2 YSLEER. The CDR3 has 14 residues. CDR3 protein: CASSQVRGATEAFF. Written as DNA, the CDR3 is TGCGCCAGCAGCCAAGTTCGTGGGGCCACTGAAGCTTTCTTT.

V and J are TRBV6-2 or TRBV6-3 and TRBJ2-7; a weak D match, TRBD2 (6 bases). The V end was cut by 4 bases, the J end by 3 bases, with 13 bases between. CDR3 size: 14 residues. Germline V CDR1 and CDR2: MNHEY, SVGEGT. CDR3 in DNA: TGTGCCAGCAGTTTTGAGCTAGCGCTCTACGAGCAGTACTTC. Translating gives CASSFELALYEQYF.

This clonotype has only a few counts. The V call is TRBV5-5, the J call TRBJ1-1; 9 bases align to TRBD1. J lost 1 base, V lost 4 bases, and 5 bases had no gene match. Germline V lookup: CDR1 SGHKS, CDR2 YYEKEE (reference sequence). The length of the CDR3 is 15 residues. Written as DNA, the CDR3 is TGTGCCAGCAGCGCAGTACAGGGGGCGAACACTGAAGCTTTCTTT. Translation gives CASSAVQGANTEAFF. Using reference TRBV5-5 and TRBJ1-1 for the parts outside the CDR3, the full variable domain is DAGVTQSPTHLIKTRGQQVTLRCSPISGHKSVSWYQQVLGQGPQFIFQYYEKEERGRGNFPDRFSARQFPNYSSELNVNALLLGDSALYLCASSAVQGANTEAFFGQGTRLTVV.

The gene calls are TRBV7-8 and TRBJ2-5; 9 bases are shared with TRBD2. J lost 3 bases, V lost 5 bases, and 7 bases had no gene match. The CDR3 is made up of 15 amino acids. Germline V gene lookup returns CDR1 SGHVS and CDR2 FQNEAQ. The CDR3 is CASSIERGAKETQYF. Here the CDR3 DNA reads TGTGCCAGCAGCATTGAGCGGGGGGCAAAAGAGACCCAGTACTTC.